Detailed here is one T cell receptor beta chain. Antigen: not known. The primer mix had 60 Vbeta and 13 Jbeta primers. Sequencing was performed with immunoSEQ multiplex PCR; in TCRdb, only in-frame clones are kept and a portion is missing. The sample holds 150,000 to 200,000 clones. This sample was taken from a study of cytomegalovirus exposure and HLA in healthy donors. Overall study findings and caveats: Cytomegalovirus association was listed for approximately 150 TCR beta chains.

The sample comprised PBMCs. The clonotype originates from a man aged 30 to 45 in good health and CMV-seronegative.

In nucleotides, the CDR3 is TGTGCCCGCACGACTAGCGGGACCGGGGAGCTGTTTTTT. It codes for CARTTSGTGELFF. The rearrangement links TRBV30 to TRBJ2-2; 10 bases fit TRBD2. The CDR3 spans 13 residues. Unmatched junction bases numbered 5, after V lost 8 bases and J lost 5 bases. CDR1 and CDR2 (germline): GTSNPN, SVGIG (reference sequence). The full variable domain, in which reference TRBV30 and TRBJ2-2 provide the parts outside the CDR3, is SQTIHQWPATLVQPVGSPLSLECTVEGTSNPNLYWYRQAAGRGLQLLFYSVGIGQISSEVPQNLSASRPQDRQFILSSKKLLLSDSGFYLCARTTSGTGELFFGEGSRLTVL.